The next 10 T cell receptor beta chains were all read from a single sample in a study of blood T cell repertoires in COVID-19. The protocol was immunoSEQ multiplex PCR, while the TCRdb copy is restricted to in-frame clones and leaves out a portion. The sample holds 140,000 to 150,000 clones, approximately 80% seen once. Sequencing was done on a sample of peripheral blood. The receptors come from a human donor with acute or convalescent COVID-19. The donor label of this sample is uncertain.

The sample holds a few counts of this clone. The genes are TRBV18 and TRBJ1-2, with D possibly TRBD1 on 6 matching bases. This CDR3 contains 12 residues. Looked up from germline, CDR1 is KGHSH and CDR2 is LQKENI. V lost 5 bases to trimming and J lost 6 bases, with 10 bases between them. CDR3 residues: CASSSNRDGYTF. CDR3 DNA sequence: TGTGCCAGCTCATCCAACAGGGATGGCTACACCTTC. The entire variable domain, with the rest obtained from reference TRBV18 and TRBJ1-2, is as follows: NAGVMQNPRHLVRRRGQEARLRCSPMKGHSHVYWYRQLPEEGLKFMVYLQKENIIDESGMPKERFSAEFPKEGPSILRIQQVVRGDSAAYFCASSSNRDGYTFGSGTRLTVV.

The genes are TRBV6-5 and TRBJ2-1; 10 positions agree with TRBD2. This CDR3 comprises 15 residues. V shed 4 bases, J shed 2 bases, and the junction held 2 bases outside the gene matches. Germline assignment: CDR1 MNHEY and CDR2 SVGAGI. CDR3 sequence reads: CASSLAGGPYNEQFF. The CDR3 coding sequence is TGTGCCAGCAGTTTAGCGGGGGGCCCCTACAATGAGCAGTTCTTC.

CDR3 amino acids: CASRRTGGSNEKLFF. The CDR3 nucleotides are TGTGCCAGCAGGAGGACGGGGGGCAGTAATGAAAAACTGTTTTTT. The chain has TRBV25-1 and TRBJ1-4; TRBD1 might be the D (6 bases). Germline V gene data show CDR1 as MGHDK and CDR2 as SYGVNS. V lost 6 bases and J lost 4, with 15 bases in between. The CDR3 extends over 15 amino acids.

J is TRBJ1-5 and V is TRBV6-1, with 9 bases identical to TRBD1. Trimming cost V 4 bases and J 2 bases; bases outside gene matches: 6. The CDR3 is 16 residues long. Germline CDR1 MNHNS, CDR2 SASEGT. CDR3 residues: CASSGSRDRGNQPQHF. The CDR3 DNA sequence: TGTGCCAGCAGTGGCTCCCGGGACAGGGGCAATCAGCCCCAGCATTTT.

The chain carries TRBV2 and TRBJ2-7; 7 bases align to TRBD1. There are 13 residues in the CDR3. Germline V gene sequence: CDR1 SNHLY, CDR2 FYNNEI. Trimming cost V 6 bases and J 7 bases; bases outside gene matches: 9. DNA for the CDR3: TGTGCCAGCAGGGGGACAGCGACGCGAGAGCAGTACGTC. It codes for CASRGTATREQYV.

The V gene is TRBV5-6, the J gene TRBJ2-5; the match to TRBD1 covers 7 bases. Germline loops: CDR1 SGHDT, CDR2 YYEEEE. The length of the CDR3 is 17 residues. V gave up 4 bases and J gave up 5 bases; unmatched junction bases: 17. CDR3 nucleotide sequence: TGTGCCAGCAGCAACTATTTTCCGGGACAGATCTTTGAGACCCAGTACTTC. Protein product: CASSNYFPGQIFETQYF.

This clone was observed a few times. The V call is TRBV27, the J call TRBJ2-3, with D perhaps TRBD1 (5 bases). The CDR3 is 14 amino acids. CDR1 is MNHEY and CDR2 is SMNVEV in the germline V gene (reference sequence). V was clipped by 5 bases and J by 0 bases, with 9 bases between them. The CDR3 sequence is CASSRQGSTDTQYF. The CDR3 DNA sequence: TGTGCCAGCAGTCGGCAGGGTAGCACAGATACGCAGTATTTT.

J is TRBJ1-1 and V is TRBV5-4, with D tentatively TRBD1 (5 bases). CDR1 is SGHNT and CDR2 is YYREEE in the germline V gene (reference sequence). The CDR3 contains 12 residues. V was trimmed by 4 bases and J by 3 bases, leaving 7 bases between them. CDR3 sequence reads: CASSGGDTEAFF. CDR3 nucleotide sequence: TGTGCCAGCAGCGGAGGGGACACTGAAGCTTTCTTT.

This clone was seen a handful of times. The rearrangement uses TRBV10-2 and TRBJ2-7; weak D call: TRBD1 (7 bases). Trimming pared 1 base from V and 3 bases from J, leaving 10 bases between. The germline gives CDR1 WSHSY, CDR2 SAAADI. The CDR3 consists of 14 residues. DNA of the CDR3: TGCGCCAGCAGTGAGTGGCAGGGGGGCTACGAGCAGTACTTC. Residues: CASSEWQGGYEQYF.

The rearrangement uses TRBV10-1 and TRBJ1-1; D is undetermined. V dropped 0 bases and J dropped 1 base, with 9 bases sitting between them. Germline V gives CDR1 WNHNN, CDR2 SYGVQD (reference sequence). This CDR3 contains 15 residues. The CDR3 nucleotides are TGCGCCAGCAGTGAGTCGATCTCAGGGAACACTGAAGCTTTCTTT. Translating it yields CASSESISGNTEAFF.